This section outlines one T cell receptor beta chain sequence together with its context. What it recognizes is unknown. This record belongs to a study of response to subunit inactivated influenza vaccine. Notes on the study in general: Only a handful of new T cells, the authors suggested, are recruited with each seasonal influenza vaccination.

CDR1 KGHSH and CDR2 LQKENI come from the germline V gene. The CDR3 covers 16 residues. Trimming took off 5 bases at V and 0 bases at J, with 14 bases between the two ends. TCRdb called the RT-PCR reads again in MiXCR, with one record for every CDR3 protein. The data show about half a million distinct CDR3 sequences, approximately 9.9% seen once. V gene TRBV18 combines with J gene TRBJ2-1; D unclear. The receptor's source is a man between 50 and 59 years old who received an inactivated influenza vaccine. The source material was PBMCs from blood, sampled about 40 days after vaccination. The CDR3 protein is CASSTKDGRSYNEQFF. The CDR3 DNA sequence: TGTGCCAGCTCAACAAAGGACGGACGCTCCTACAATGAGCAGTTCTTC.